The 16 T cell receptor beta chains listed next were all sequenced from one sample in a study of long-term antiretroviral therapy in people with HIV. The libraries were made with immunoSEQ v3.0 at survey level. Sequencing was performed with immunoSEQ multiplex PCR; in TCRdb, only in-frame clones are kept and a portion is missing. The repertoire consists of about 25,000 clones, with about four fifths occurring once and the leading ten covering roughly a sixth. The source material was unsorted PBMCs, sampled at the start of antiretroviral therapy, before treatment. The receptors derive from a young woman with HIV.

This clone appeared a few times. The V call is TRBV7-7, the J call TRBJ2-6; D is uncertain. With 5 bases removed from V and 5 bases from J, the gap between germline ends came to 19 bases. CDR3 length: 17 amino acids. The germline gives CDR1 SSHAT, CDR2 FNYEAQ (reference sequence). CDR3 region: CASSITVPQSRANVLTF. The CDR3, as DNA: TGTGCCAGCAGCATTACAGTGCCACAAAGTCGGGCCAACGTCCTGACTTTC.

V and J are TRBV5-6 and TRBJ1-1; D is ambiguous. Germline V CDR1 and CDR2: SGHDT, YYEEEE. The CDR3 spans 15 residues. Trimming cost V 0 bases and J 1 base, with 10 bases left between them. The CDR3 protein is CASSLVQRQNTEAFF. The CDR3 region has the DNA TGTGCCAGCAGCTTGGTACAGAGGCAGAACACTGAAGCTTTCTTT.

The CDR3 spells CASSVAGGASGEQYF. CDR3 nucleotide sequence: TGTGCCAGCAGCGTAGCTGGGGGGGCCTCGGGTGAGCAGTACTTC. The chain joins TRBV9 to TRBJ2-7; weak D call: TRBD2 (7 bases). V gave up 0 bases and J gave up 7 bases, with 17 bases separating them. From germline, CDR1 is SGDLS and CDR2 YYNGEE. This CDR3 has 15 residues.

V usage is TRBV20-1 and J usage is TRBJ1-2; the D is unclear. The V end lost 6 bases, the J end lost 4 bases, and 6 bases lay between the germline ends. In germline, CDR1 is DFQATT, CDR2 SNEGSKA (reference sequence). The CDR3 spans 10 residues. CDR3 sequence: CSASVYGYTF. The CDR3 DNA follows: TGCAGTGCCAGTGTCTATGGCTACACCTTC.

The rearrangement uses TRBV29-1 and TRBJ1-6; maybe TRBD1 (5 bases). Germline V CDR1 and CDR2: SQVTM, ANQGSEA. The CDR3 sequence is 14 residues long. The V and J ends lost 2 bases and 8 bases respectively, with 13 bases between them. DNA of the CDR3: TGCAGCGTTGAATCTATTGGGGGACATTCACCCCTCCACTTT. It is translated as CSVESIGGHSPLHF. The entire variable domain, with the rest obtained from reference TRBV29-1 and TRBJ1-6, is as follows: SAVISQKPSRDICQRGTSLTIQCQVDSQVTMMFWYRQQPGQSLTLIATANQGSEATYESGFVIDKFPISRPNLTFSTLTVSNMSPEDSSIYLCSVESIGGHSPLHFGNGTRLTVT.

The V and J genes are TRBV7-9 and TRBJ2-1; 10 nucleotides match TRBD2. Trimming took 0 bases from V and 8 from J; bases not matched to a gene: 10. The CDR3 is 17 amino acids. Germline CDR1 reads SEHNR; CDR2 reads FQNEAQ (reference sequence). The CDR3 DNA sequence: TGTGCCAGCAGCTTAGCCCCTCCCAGCGGGGGGGCGTATGAGCAGTTCTTC. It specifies CASSLAPPSGGAYEQFF.

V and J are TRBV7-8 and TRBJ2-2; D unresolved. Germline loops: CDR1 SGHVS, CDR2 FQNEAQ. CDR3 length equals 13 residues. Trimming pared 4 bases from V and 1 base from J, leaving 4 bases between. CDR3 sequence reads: CASSSKNTGELFF. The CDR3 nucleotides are TGTGCCAGCAGCTCAAAGAACACCGGGGAGCTGTTTTTT.

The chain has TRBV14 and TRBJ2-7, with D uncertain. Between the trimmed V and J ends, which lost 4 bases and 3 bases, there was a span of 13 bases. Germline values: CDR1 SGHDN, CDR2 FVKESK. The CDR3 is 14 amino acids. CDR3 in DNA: TGTGCCAGCAGCCCCTACAATACTGGCTACGAGCAGTACTTC. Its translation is CASSPYNTGYEQYF.

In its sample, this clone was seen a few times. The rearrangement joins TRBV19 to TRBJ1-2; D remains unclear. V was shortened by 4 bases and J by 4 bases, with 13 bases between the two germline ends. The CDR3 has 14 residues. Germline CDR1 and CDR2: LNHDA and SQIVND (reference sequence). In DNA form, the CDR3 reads TGTGCCAGTAGTAACAACGGACGGAGCTATGGCTACACCTTC. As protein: CASSNNGRSYGYTF.

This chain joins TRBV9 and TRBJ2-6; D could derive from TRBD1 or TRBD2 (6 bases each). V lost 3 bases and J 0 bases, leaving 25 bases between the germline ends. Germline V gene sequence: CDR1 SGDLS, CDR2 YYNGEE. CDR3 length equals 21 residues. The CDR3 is CASSEAGPGGLGASGANVLTF. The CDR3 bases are TGTGCCAGCAGCGAAGCAGGTCCCGGGGGCCTGGGGGCCTCTGGGGCCAACGTCCTGACTTTC.

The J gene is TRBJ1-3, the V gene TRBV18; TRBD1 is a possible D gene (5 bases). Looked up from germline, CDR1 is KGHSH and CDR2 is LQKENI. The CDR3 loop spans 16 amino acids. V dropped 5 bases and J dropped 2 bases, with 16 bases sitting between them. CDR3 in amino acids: CASSVLSGMPGNTIYF. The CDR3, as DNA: TGTGCCAGCTCAGTACTGTCAGGGATGCCTGGAAACACCATATATTTT. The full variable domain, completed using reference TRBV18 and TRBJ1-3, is NAGVMQNPRHLVRRRGQEARLRCSPMKGHSHVYWYRQLPEEGLKFMVYLQKENIIDESGMPKERFSAEFPKEGPSILRIQQVVRGDSAAYFCASSVLSGMPGNTIYFGEGSWLTVV.

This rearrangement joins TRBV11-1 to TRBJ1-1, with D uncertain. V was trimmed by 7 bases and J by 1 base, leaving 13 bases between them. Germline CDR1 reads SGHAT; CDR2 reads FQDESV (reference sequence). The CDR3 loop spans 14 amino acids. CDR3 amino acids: CASTYRRGNTEAFF. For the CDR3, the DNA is TGTGCCAGCACCTACCGACGGGGGAACACTGAAGCTTTCTTT.

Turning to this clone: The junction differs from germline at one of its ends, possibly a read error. CDR3 nucleotide sequence: TGTGCCAGCAGTTCCGACTCGCACAGCAGAGATACGCAGTATTTT. It translates to CASSSDSHSRDTQYF. The chain carries TRBV28 and TRBJ2-3; D ambiguous. The CDR3 extends over 15 amino acids. The germline V gene has CDR1 MDHEN and CDR2 SYDVKM.

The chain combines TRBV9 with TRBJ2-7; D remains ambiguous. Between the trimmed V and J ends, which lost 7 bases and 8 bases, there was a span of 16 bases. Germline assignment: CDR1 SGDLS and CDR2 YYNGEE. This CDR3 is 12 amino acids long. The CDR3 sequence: CASSTGSGQQYF. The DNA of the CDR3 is TGTGCCAGCTCGACCGGTAGTGGGCAGCAGTACTTC. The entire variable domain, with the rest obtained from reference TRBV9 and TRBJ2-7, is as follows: DSGVTQTPKHLITATGQRVTLRCSPRSGDLSVYWYQQSLDQGLQFLIQYYNGEERAKGNILERFSAQQFPDLHSELNLSSLELGDSALYFCASSTGSGQQYFGPGTRLTVT.

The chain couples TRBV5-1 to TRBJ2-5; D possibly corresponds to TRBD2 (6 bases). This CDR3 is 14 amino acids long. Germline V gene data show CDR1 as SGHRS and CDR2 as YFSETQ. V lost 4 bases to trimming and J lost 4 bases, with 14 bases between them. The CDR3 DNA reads TGCGCCAGCAGCGTACGCGGAGGGCGAGAGACCCAGTACTTC. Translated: CASSVRGGRETQYF.

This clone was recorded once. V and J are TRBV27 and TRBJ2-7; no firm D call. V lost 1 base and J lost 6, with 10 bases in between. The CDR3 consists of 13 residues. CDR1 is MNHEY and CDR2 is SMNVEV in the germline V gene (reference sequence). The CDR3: CASSLWVGGEQYF. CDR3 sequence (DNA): TGTGCCAGCAGTTTATGGGTGGGCGGCGAGCAGTACTTC.